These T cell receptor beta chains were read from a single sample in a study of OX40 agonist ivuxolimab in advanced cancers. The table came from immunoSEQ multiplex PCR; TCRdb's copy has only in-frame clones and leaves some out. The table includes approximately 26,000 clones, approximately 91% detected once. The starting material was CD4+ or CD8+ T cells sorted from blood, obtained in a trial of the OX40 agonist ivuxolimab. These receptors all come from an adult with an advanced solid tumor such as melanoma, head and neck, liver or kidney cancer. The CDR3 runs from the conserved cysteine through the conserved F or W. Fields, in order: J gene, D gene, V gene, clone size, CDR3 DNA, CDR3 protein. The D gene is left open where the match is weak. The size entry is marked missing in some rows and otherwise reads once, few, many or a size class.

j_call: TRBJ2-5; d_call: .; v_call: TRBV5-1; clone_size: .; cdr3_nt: TGCGCCAGCAGCGATGAGAACCAAGAGACCCAGTACTTC; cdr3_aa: CASSDENQETQYF
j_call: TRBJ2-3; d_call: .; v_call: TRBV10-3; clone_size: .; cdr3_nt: TGTGCCATCAGTGAAGGCAATACGCAGTATTTT; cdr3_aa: CAISEGNTQYF
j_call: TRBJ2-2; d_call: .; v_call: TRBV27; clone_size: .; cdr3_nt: TGTGCCAGCCTCCCGCTGGGCGGTGGGTTCACCGGGGAGCTGTTTTTT; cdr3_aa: CASLPLGGGFTGELFF
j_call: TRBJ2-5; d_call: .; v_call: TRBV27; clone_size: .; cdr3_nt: TGTGCCAGCAGTTTAGCAGGGATACAGGAGACCCAGTACTTC; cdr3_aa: CASSLAGIQETQYF
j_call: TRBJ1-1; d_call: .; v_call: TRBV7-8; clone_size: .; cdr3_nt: TGTGCCAGCAGCTTCCACAGGGAGAACACTGAAGCTTTCTTT; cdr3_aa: CASSFHRENTEAFF
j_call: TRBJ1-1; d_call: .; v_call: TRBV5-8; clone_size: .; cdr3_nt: TGTGCCAGCAGCTTGGAAGGAGGGGGGCTTGAAGCTTTCTTT; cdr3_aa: CASSLEGGGLEAFF
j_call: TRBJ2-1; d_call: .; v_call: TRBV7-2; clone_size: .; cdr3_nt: TGTGCCAGCAGCCTCCTGAGTGGGGCCTACAATGAGCAGTTCTTC; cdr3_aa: CASSLLSGAYNEQFF
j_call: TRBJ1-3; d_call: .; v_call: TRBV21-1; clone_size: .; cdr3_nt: TGTGCCAGCAGCAGTAAAGACCTAGGGACAGGGACTGGAAACACCATATATTTT; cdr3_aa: CASSSKDLGTGTGNTIYF
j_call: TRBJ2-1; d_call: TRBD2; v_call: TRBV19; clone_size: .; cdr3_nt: TGTGCCAGTAGTATCTGGGCGGGAGAGGGGAGTAATGAGCAGTTCTTC; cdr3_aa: CASSIWAGEGSNEQFF
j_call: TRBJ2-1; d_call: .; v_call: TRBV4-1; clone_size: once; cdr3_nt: TGCGCCAGCAGTCTGATGCCCGGGGTGAATGAGCAGTTCTTC; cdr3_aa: CASSLMPGVNEQFF